This TCR beta chain derives from a study of T cell responses to AZD1222 COVID-19 vaccine. The V gene lost 6 bases and the J gene lost 7 bases, with 10 bases spanning the gap. The germline gives CDR1 MNHEY, CDR2 SVGAGI. CDR3 length: 12 residues. Sequencing was performed with immunoSEQ multiplex PCR; in TCRdb, only in-frame clones are kept and a portion is missing. Among 130,000 to 150,000 clones, 88% were seen once, and the ten largest hold about 5%. On this clone itself: Its matching antigen is unknown.

Study-wide results and limits: With two AZD1222 doses given, Spike-specific TCR breadth and depth both rose. Dominant CD4 TCR responses targeted spike regions 160-218 and 743-854. Nearly half of unique spike-specific TCRs reportedly avoided B.1.351 and B.1.1.7 mutated regions. Donors were mostly white British, more females; clonal diversity possibly underestimated.

The clonotype was recovered from an adult who received the MenACWY meningococcal vaccine as a control. Sequenced material: peripheral blood, taken 28 days after the second dose of the MenACWY control vaccine. The V call is TRBV6-5, the J call TRBJ2-1; D might be TRBD1 (5 bases). In DNA, the CDR3 is TGTGCCAGCAGACCAGACAGTAATGAGCAGTTCTTC. This translates into CASRPDSNEQFF.